A single sample is the source of the 6 T cell receptor beta chains below, sequenced in a study of identical twins. TCRdb processed the 5' RACE reads anew with MiXCR; each CDR3 protein has one entry. Among about 690,000 distinct CDR3 sequences listed, around 6% were seen once. The specimen was naive T cells sorted from blood. The receptors shown here come from a young man in good health.

This clonotype came up a few times. This chain uses TRBV7-9 with TRBJ2-3, with no clear D. This CDR3 region has 13 residues. V was clipped by 8 bases and J by 10 bases, with 19 bases between them. CDR1 and CDR2 (germline): SEHNR, FQNEAQ (reference sequence). In nucleotides, the CDR3 is TGTGCCAGCGGTACACTCCCGCTAGGAGCGCAGTATTTT. Translation: CASGTLPLGAQYF.

The chain carries TRBV11-2 and TRBJ2-1, with 7 positions matching TRBD1. Germline-derived CDR1 and CDR2 are SGHAT and FQNNGV. This CDR3 comprises 13 residues. The V and J ends lost 5 bases and 10 bases, in that order; junction bases with no gene match: 8. The CDR3 loop reads CASSRGTEGEQFF. CDR3 DNA: TGTGCCAGCAGCCGAGGGACAGAGGGAGAGCAGTTCTTC.

Many counts were recorded for this clonotype. The V gene is TRBV7-9, the J gene TRBJ2-1, with a tentative D call TRBD2 (6 bases). Looked up from germline, CDR1 is SEHNR and CDR2 is FQNEAQ (reference sequence). The CDR3 runs 14 residues. Trimming stripped 5 bases from V and 5 bases from J, with 13 bases between. The CDR3 DNA follows: TGTGCCAGCAGCCCTGTACTAGCAAACAATGAGCAGTTCTTC. It encodes CASSPVLANNEQFF. The full variable domain, completed using reference TRBV7-9 and TRBJ2-1, is DTGVSQNPRHKITKRGQNVTFRCDPISEHNRLYWYRQTLGQGPEFLTYFQNEAQLEKSRLLSDRFSAERPKGSFSTLEIQRTEQGDSAMYLCASSPVLANNEQFFGPGTRLTVL.

The J gene is TRBJ1-5, the V gene TRBV19; 10 bases map to TRBD1. The trim removed 3 bases at V and 4 bases at J, leaving 9 bases unmatched. The CDR3 spans 17 residues. Germline V gives CDR1 LNHDA, CDR2 SQIVND (reference sequence). The CDR3 nucleotides are TGTGCCAGTAGTATCGCTCGGGACAGGGGACCTAATCAGCCCCAGCATTTT. This encodes CASSIARDRGPNQPQHF.

Comment on this clonotype: This may stem from a read error, because a much larger clone lies one nucleotide away. The DNA of the CDR3 is TGCGCCAGCAGCCAAGGATCGGGCAATCAGCGCCAGCATTTT. Protein: CASSQGSGNQRQHF. The V and J genes are TRBV4-3 and TRBJ1-5; D call uncertain. Germline V lookup: CDR1 LGHNA, CDR2 YSLEER. The CDR3 loop spans 14 amino acids.

There are many counts of this clonotype. An end of the junction differs from the germline gene, which may be a read error. This chain joins TRBV9 and TRBJ2-5; 10 bases match TRBD2. Germline loops: CDR1 SGDLS, CDR2 YYNGEE. The CDR3 has 15 residues. CDR3 bases: TGTGCCAGCAGCTCTAGCGGGAGCCCCCAACAGACCCAGTACTTC. Translated, it gives CASSSSGSPQQTQYF. Full variable domain (missing parts from reference TRBV9 and TRBJ2-5): DSGVTQTPKHLITATGQRVTLRCSPRSGDLSVYWYQQSLDQGLQFLIQYYNGEERAKGNILERFSAQQFPDLHSELNLSSLELGDSALYFCASSSSGSPQQTQYFGPGTRLLVL.